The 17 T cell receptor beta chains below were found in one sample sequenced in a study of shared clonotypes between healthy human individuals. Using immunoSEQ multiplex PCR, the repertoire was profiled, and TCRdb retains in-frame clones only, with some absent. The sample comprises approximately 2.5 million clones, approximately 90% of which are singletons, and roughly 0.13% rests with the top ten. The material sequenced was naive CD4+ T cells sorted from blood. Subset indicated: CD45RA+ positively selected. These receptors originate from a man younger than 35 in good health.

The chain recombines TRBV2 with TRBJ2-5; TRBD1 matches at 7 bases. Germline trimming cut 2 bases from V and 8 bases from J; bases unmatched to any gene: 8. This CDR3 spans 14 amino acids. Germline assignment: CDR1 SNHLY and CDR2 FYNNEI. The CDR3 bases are TGTGCCAGCAGTGAAAGACAGGGCCCTGGCACCCAGTACTTC. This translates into CASSERQGPGTQYF.

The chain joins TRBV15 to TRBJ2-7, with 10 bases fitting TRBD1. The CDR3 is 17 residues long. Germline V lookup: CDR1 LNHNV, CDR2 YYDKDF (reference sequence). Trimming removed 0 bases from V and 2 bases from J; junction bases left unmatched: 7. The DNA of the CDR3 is TGTGCCACCAGCAGAGACTTGGGACAGGGGATGCCCTACGAGCAGTACTTC. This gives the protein CATSRDLGQGMPYEQYF. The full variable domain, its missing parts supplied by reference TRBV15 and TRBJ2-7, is DAMVIQNPRYQVTQFGKPVTLSCSQTLNHNVMYWYQQKSSQAPKLLFHYYDKDFNNEADTPDNFQSRRPNTSFCFLDIRSPGLGDTAMYLCATSRDLGQGMPYEQYFGPGTRLTVT.

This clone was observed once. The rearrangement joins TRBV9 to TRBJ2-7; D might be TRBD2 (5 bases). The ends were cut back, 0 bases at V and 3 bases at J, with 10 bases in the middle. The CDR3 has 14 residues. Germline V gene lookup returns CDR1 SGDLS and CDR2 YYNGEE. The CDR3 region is CASSVGGADYEQYF. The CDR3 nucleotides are TGTGCCAGCAGCGTAGGGGGAGCCGACTACGAGCAGTACTTC.

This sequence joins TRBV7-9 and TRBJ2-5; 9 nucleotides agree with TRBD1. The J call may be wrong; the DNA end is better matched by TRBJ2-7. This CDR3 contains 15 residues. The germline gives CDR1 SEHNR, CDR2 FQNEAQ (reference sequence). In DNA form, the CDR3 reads TGTGCCAGCAGCCCGGGACAGGGAGGAGACTACGAGCAGTACTTC. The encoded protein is CASSPGQGGDYEQYF.

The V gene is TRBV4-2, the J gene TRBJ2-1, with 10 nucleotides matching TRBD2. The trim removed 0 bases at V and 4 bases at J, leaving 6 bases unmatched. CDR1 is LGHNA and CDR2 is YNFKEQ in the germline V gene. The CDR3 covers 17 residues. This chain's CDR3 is CASSQEASGGPYNEQFF. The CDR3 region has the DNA TGTGCCAGCAGCCAAGAGGCTAGCGGGGGACCTTACAATGAGCAGTTCTTC.

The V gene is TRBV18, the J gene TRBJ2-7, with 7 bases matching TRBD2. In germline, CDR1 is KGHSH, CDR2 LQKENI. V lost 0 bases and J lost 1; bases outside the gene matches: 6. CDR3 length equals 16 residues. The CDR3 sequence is CASSPPYASGSYEQYF. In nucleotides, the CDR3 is TGTGCCAGCTCACCACCGTACGCTAGCGGTTCCTACGAGCAGTACTTC. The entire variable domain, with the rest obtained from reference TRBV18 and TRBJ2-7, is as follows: NAGVMQNPRHLVRRRGQEARLRCSPMKGHSHVYWYRQLPEEGLKFMVYLQKENIIDESGMPKERFSAEFPKEGPSILRIQQVVRGDSAAYFCASSPPYASGSYEQYFGPGTRLTVT.

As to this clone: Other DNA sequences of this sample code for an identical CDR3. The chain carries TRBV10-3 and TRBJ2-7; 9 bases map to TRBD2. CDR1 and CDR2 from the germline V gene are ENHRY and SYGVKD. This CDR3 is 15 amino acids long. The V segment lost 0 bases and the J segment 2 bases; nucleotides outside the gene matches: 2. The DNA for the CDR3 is TGTGCCATCAGTGAGTCAGCGGGAGGCCCCTACGAGCAGTACTTC. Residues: CAISESAGGPYEQYF.

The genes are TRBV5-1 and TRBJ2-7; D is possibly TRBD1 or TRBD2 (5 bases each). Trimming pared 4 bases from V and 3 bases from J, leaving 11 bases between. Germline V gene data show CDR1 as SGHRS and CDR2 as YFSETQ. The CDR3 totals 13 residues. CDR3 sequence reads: CASSKGRDYEQYF. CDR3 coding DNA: TGCGCCAGCAGCAAGGGACGGGACTACGAGCAGTACTTC.

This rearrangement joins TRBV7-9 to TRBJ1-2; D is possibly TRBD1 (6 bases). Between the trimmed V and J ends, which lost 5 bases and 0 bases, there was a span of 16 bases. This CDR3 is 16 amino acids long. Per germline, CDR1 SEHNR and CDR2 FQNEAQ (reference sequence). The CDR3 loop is CASSPKGQSPNYGYTF. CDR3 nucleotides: TGTGCCAGCAGCCCGAAAGGACAGTCACCTAACTATGGCTACACCTTC.

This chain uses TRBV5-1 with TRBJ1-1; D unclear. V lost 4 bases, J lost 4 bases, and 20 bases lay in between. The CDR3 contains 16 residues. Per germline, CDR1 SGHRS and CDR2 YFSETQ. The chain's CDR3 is CASSTAPDGPTTEAFF. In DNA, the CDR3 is TGCGCCAGCAGCACGGCCCCGGACGGGCCCACCACTGAAGCTTTCTTT.

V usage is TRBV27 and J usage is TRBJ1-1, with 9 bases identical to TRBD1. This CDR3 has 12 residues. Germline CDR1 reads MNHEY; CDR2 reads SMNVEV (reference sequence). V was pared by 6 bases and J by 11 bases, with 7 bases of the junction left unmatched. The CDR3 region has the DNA TGTGCCAGCAGAGTACAGGGGGCAGGGGCTTTCTTT. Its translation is CASRVQGAGAFF.

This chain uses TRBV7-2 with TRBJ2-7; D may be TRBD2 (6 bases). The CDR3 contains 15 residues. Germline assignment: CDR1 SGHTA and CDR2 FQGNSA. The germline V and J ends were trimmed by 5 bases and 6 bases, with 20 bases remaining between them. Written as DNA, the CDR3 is TGTGCCAGCAGCCGGGGACTCCCAGCCTCGGGCGAGCAGTACTTC. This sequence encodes CASSRGLPASGEQYF.

CDR3 nucleotides: TGTGCCAGCAGTGACCCACTAGCGGGAGACGCCGGGGAGCTGTTTTTT. Residues: CASSDPLAGDAGELFF. The J gene is TRBJ2-2, the V gene TRBV2, with 11 bases that match TRBD2. The CDR3 sequence is 16 residues long. V gave up 3 bases and J gave up 6 bases; unmatched junction bases: 6. Per germline, CDR1 SNHLY and CDR2 FYNNEI.

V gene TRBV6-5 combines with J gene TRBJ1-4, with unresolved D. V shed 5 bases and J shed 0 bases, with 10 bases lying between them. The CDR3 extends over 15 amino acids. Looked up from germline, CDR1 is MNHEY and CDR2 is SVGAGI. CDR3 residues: CASSGGLATNEKLFF. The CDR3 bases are TGTGCCAGCAGTGGAGGGCTGGCAACTAATGAAAAACTGTTTTTT.

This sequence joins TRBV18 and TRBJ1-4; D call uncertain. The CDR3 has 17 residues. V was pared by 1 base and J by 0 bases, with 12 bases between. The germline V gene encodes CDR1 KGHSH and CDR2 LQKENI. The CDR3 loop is CASSPLLAGTTNEKLFF. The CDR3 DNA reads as TGTGCCAGCTCACCACTTTTGGCGGGAACAACTAATGAAAAACTGTTTTTT. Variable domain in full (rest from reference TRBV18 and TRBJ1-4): NAGVMQNPRHLVRRRGQEARLRCSPMKGHSHVYWYRQLPEEGLKFMVYLQKENIIDESGMPKERFSAEFPKEGPSILRIQQVVRGDSAAYFCASSPLLAGTTNEKLFFGSGTQLSVL.

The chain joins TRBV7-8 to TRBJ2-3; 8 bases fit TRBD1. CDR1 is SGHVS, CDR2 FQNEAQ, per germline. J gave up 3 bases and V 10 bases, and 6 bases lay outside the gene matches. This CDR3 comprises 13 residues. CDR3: CATRQGKTDTQYF. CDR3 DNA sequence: TGTGCCACCCGACAGGGGAAGACAGATACGCAGTATTTT.

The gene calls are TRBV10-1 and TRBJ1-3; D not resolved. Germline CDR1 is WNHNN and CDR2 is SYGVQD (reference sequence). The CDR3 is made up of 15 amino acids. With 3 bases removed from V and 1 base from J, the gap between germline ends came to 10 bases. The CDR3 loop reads CASSEGSHSGNTIYF. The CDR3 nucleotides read TGCGCCAGCAGTGAAGGGAGCCATTCTGGAAACACCATATATTTT.